The T cell receptor beta chain under discussion was sequenced for a study of blood T cell repertoires in COVID-19. The CDR3 loop spans 15 amino acids. CDR1 GTSNPN and CDR2 SVGIG come from the germline V gene (reference sequence). With 3 bases removed from V and 0 bases from J, the gap between germline ends came to 15 bases. Sequenced by immunoSEQ multiplex PCR; TCRdb stores in-frame clones only, minus some. The sample gives over 300,000 clones, more than 75% of which show up once; about 1.6% is in the top ten. The sample consisted of peripheral blood. The rearrangement links TRBV30 to TRBJ2-7; D might be TRBD1 (6 bases). The TCR was taken from a woman aged 45-65 years with acute or convalescent COVID-19. This CDR3 is CAWSPGQPSSYEQYF. The CDR3 DNA follows: TGTGCCTGGAGCCCGGGACAACCTAGCTCCTACGAGCAGTACTTC.